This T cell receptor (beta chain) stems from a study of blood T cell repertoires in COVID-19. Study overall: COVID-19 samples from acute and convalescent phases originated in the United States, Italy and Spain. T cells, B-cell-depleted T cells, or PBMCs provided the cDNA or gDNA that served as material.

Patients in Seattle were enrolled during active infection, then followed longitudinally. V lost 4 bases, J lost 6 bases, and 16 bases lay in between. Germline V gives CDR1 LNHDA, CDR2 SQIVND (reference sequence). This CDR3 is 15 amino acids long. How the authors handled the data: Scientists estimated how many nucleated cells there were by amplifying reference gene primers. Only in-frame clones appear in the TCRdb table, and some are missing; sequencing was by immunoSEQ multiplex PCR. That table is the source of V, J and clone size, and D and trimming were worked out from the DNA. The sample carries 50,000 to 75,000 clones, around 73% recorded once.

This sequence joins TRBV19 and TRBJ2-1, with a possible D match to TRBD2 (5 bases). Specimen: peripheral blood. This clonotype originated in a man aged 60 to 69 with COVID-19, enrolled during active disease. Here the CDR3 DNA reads TGTGCCAGTAGTACCATCCCCGACGGACTCAATGAGCAGTTCTTC. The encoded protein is CASSTIPDGLNEQFF.